The 18 T cell receptor beta chains given below trace back to one sample, sequenced in a study of Graves' ophthalmopathy and Graves' hyperthyroidism. Amplified material comprised TCR beta CDR3 regions derived from RNA transcripts. Scientists carried out first-round RT-PCR using HTBI primers and then a second-round multiplex PCR. TCRdb redid the calling of the multiplex PCR reads with MiXCR, one entry per CDR3 protein. In the table there are some 240,000 distinct CDR3 sequences, about 47% of which are singletons. The sequenced sample consisted of peripheral blood. All receptors come from an adult man with Graves' ophthalmopathy.

The rearrangement links TRBV6-6 to TRBJ1-6, with 10 bases aligning to TRBD1. From germline, CDR1 is MNHNY and CDR2 SVGAGI (reference sequence). The V and J ends lost 6 bases and 0 bases, in that order; junction bases with no gene match: 8. This CDR3 comprises 18 residues. In DNA, the CDR3 is TGTGCCAGCAGGAAAGGGACAGGGGACAGCTCCTATAATTCACCCCTCCACTTT. This encodes CASRKGTGDSSYNSPLHF.

The CDR3 spells CSVRAPVQGAGGPGPDTQYF. CDR3 nucleotide sequence: TGCAGCGTCCGTGCCCCCGTACAGGGAGCGGGGGGGCCGGGACCAGATACGCAGTATTTT. The chain couples TRBV29-1 to TRBJ1-5; 10 nucleotides match TRBD2. The J call may be incorrect, as the DNA end agrees better with TRBJ2-3. The CDR3 contains 20 residues. In germline, CDR1 is SQVTM, CDR2 ANQGSEA.

This chain links TRBV7-9 with TRBJ1-1; TRBD1 is a possible D gene (5 bases). Germline V gene sequence: CDR1 SEHNR, CDR2 FQNEAQ (reference sequence). V lost 5 bases to trimming and J lost 6 bases, with 13 bases between them. This CDR3 is 13 amino acids long. The CDR3 bases are TGTGCCAGCAGCACCCGACAGACTGCTGAAGCTTTCTTT. Translated: CASSTRQTAEAFF.

V is TRBV7-2 and J is TRBJ2-7, with 9 bases lining up with TRBD2. Germline values: CDR1 SGHTA, CDR2 FQGNSA. V lost 5 bases to trimming and J lost 4 bases; unmatched junction nucleotides: 15. The CDR3 has 17 residues. CDR3 amino acids: CASSQGTSGLAIYEQYF. DNA for the CDR3: TGTGCCAGCAGCCAAGGGACCTCGGGACTAGCCATTTACGAGCAGTACTTC.

This chain connects TRBV5-6 to TRBJ1-2; 8 positions agree with TRBD1. In germline, CDR1 is SGHDT, CDR2 YYEEEE. The CDR3 runs 14 residues. Unmatched junction bases numbered 2, after V lost 3 bases and J lost 1 base. CDR3 sequence reads: CASSSDRGNYGYTF. As DNA, the CDR3 is TGTGCCAGCAGCTCCGACAGGGGTAACTATGGCTACACCTTC.

This clonotype has only a few counts. The rearrangement links TRBV25-1 to TRBJ2-7; D is unresolved. V gave up 3 bases and J gave up 6 bases, with 3 bases separating them. Germline-derived CDR1 and CDR2 are MGHDK and SYGVNS. The CDR3 runs to 10 residues. The chain's CDR3 is CASSESEQYF. The CDR3 coding sequence is TGTGCCAGCAGTGAGAGCGAGCAGTACTTC.

The chain joins TRBV7-8 to TRBJ2-2; perhaps TRBD1 as D (6 bases). Trimming stripped 3 bases from V and 5 bases from J, with 13 bases between. Germline V gene data show CDR1 as SGHVS and CDR2 as FQNEAQ. There are 15 residues in the CDR3. CDR3 nucleotides: TGTGCCAGCAGCTTTAGTACAGGGCGGACCGGGGAGCTGTTTTTT. It yields the protein CASSFSTGRTGELFF. Full variable domain (missing parts from reference TRBV7-8 and TRBJ2-2): GAGVSQSPRYKVAKRGQDVALRCDPISGHVSLFWYQQALGQGPEFLTYFQNEAQLDKSGLPSDRFFAERPEGSVSTLKIQRTQQEDSAVYLCASSFSTGRTGELFFGEGSRLTVL.

The genes are TRBV9 and TRBJ1-5; no clear D. Germline CDR1 is SGDLS and CDR2 is YYNGEE. Trimming pared 5 bases from V and 5 bases from J, leaving 14 bases between. The CDR3 covers 14 residues. The CDR3 loop reads CASSSGSNYQPQHF. CDR3 sequence (DNA): TGTGCCAGCAGTTCCGGATCAAACTATCAGCCCCAGCATTTT.

The chain joins TRBV5-1 to TRBJ1-1; D is possibly TRBD1 (6 bases). Trimming removed 1 base at V and 1 base at J, with 14 bases between. The CDR3 length is 16 residues. Germline V lookup: CDR1 SGHRS, CDR2 YFSETQ. CDR3 bases: TGCGCCAGCAGCTTGAGTCCTGGACAGCAGAACACTGAAGCTTTCTTT. Translation: CASSLSPGQQNTEAFF.

The rearrangement links TRBV9 to TRBJ2-7; 8 bases match TRBD1. V was pared by 0 bases and J by 5 bases, with 10 bases of the junction left unmatched. The CDR3 covers 16 residues. Germline lookup yields CDR1 SGDLS and CDR2 YYNGEE. In DNA form, the CDR3 reads TGTGCCAGCAGCGTAGGGCAGGGGGCCGGGGTGGACGAGCAGTACTTC. Translated: CASSVGQGAGVDEQYF.

This clonotype was seen many times. V is TRBV7-2 and J is TRBJ1-6; no firm D call. This CDR3 spans 12 amino acids. V was trimmed by 8 bases and J by 4 bases, leaving 6 bases between them. Germline V gene data show CDR1 as SGHTA and CDR2 as FQGNSA. The DNA for the CDR3 is TGTGCCAGCTCACCATATAATTCACCCCTCCACTTT. Protein product: CASSPYNSPLHF.

This clonotype came up once. This chain uses TRBV20-1 with TRBJ1-5; 7 bases are a match to TRBD1. V lost 6 bases to trimming and J lost 3 bases; unmatched junction nucleotides: 2. CDR3 length: 12 amino acids. Germline assignment: CDR1 DFQATT and CDR2 SNEGSKA (reference sequence). The CDR3 sequence: CSAEGANQPQHF. Written as DNA, the CDR3 is TGCAGTGCCGAGGGGGCCAATCAGCCCCAGCATTTT.

The chain uses TRBV5-5 and TRBJ2-7; D gene unclear. Germline V gene sequence: CDR1 SGHKS, CDR2 YYEKEE (reference sequence). Trimming removed 4 bases from V and 5 bases from J, with 10 bases in between. This CDR3 region has 12 residues. The CDR3 is CASSKTHNEQYF. The CDR3, as DNA: TGTGCCAGCAGCAAGACTCATAACGAGCAGTACTTC.

Remarks on this clonotype: A junction end diverges from the germline sequence, so it may reflect a read error. The V gene is TRBV10-3, the J gene TRBJ1-2; TRBD1 matches at 9 bases. The germline V gene has CDR1 ENHRY and CDR2 SYGVKD. The CDR3 runs 14 residues. CDR3 DNA: TGTGCCAGCAGTTACATCGACAGGGGGAGCGGCTACACCTTC. Residues: CASSYIDRGSGYTF.

This chain uses TRBV29-1 with TRBJ2-5; 8 bases line up with TRBD1. CDR3 length equals 13 residues. V shed 4 bases, J shed 5 bases, and the junction held 6 bases outside the gene matches. CDR1 and CDR2 (germline): SQVTM, ANQGSEA. The CDR3 loop is CSVATGAGETQYF. In nucleotides, the CDR3 is TGCAGCGTTGCGACAGGGGCGGGGGAGACCCAGTACTTC.

This chain connects TRBV5-4 to TRBJ1-1; TRBD1 aligns across 9 bases. The CDR3 spans 15 residues. The trim removed 5 bases at V and 2 bases at J, leaving 7 bases unmatched. Germline V gene lookup returns CDR1 SGHNT and CDR2 YYREEE (reference sequence). The CDR3 region has the DNA TGTGCCAGCAGTCGAGGGACAGGGCTAAACACTGAAGCTTTCTTT. Translated, it gives CASSRGTGLNTEAFF.

This clonotype appeared a few times. The chain recombines TRBV7-9 with TRBJ1-3; D is possibly TRBD1 (6 bases). CDR3 size: 16 residues. Germline lookup yields CDR1 SEHNR and CDR2 FQNEAQ (reference sequence). V lost 5 bases and J lost 4, with 18 bases in between. The CDR3 sequence: CASSRSGGAKGNTIYF. The CDR3 nucleotides read TGTGCCAGCAGCCGCTCGGGGGGCGCGAAAGGAAACACCATATATTTT.

This clonotype was seen only a few times. V usage is TRBV9 and J usage is TRBJ2-7, with TRBD2 matching over 11 bases. Germline assignment: CDR1 SGDLS and CDR2 YYNGEE. This CDR3 is built from 16 residues. J was trimmed by 1 base and V by 0 bases; bases with no gene match: 3. CDR3 loop: CASSVGGTSGSYEQYF. The CDR3 DNA reads TGTGCCAGCAGCGTAGGCGGGACTAGCGGTTCCTACGAGCAGTACTTC.